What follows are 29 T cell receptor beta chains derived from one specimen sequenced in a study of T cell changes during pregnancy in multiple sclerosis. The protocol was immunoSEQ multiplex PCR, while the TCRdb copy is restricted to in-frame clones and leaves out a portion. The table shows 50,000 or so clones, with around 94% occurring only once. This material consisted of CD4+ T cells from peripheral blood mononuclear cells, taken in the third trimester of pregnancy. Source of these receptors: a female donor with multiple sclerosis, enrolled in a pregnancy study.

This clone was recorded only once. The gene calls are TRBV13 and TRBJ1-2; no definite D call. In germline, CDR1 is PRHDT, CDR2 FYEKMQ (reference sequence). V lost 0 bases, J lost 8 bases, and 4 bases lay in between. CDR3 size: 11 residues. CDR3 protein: CASSLGRGYTF. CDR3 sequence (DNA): TGTGCCAGCAGCTTAGGCCGGGGCTACACCTTC. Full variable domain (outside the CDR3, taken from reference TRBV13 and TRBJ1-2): AAGVIQSPRHLIKEKRETATLKCYPIPRHDTVYWYQQGPGQDPQFLISFYEKMQSDKGSIPDRFSAQQFSDYHSELNMSSLELGDSALYFCASSLGRGYTFGSGTRLTVV.

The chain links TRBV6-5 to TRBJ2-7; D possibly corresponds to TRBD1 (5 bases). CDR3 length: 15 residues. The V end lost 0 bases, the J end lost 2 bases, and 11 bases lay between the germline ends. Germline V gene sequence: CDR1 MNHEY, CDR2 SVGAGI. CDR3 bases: TGTGCCAGCAGTTACTCGGGTCAGGGCGCCTACGAGCAGTACTTC. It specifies CASSYSGQGAYEQYF.

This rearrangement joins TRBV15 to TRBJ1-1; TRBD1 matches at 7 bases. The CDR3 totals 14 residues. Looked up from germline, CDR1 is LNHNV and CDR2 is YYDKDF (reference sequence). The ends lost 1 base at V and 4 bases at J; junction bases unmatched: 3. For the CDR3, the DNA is TGTGCCACCAGCAGAGCTGGGACAGCCACTGAAGCTTTCTTT. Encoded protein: CATSRAGTATEAFF. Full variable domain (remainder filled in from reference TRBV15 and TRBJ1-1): DAMVIQNPRYQVTQFGKPVTLSCSQTLNHNVMYWYQQKSSQAPKLLFHYYDKDFNNEADTPDNFQSRRPNTSFCFLDIRSPGLGDTAMYLCATSRAGTATEAFFGQGTRLTVV.

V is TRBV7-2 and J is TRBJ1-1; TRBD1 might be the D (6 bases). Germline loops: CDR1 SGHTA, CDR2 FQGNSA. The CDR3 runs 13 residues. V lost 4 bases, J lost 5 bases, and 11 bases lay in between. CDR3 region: CASSSNRETEAFF. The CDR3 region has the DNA TGTGCCAGCAGCTCCAACAGGGAAACTGAAGCTTTCTTT.

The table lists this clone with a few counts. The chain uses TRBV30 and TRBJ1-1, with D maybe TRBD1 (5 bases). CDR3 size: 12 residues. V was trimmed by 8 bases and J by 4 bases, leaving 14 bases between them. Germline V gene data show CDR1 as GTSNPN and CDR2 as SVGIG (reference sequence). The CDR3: CARDSRGTEAFF. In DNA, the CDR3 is TGTGCCCGGGACTCTAGGGGCACTGAAGCTTTCTTT.

CDR3 sequence reads: CASSLSNQPQHF. In DNA, the CDR3 is TGTGCCAGCAGCTTATCGAATCAGCCCCAGCATTTT. This chain joins TRBV7-2 and TRBJ1-5; D remains ambiguous. The CDR3 has 12 amino acids. V shed 2 bases and J shed 4 bases, with 3 bases lying between them. Germline lookup yields CDR1 SGHTA and CDR2 FQGNSA.

Here the CDR3 reads CASSEYRDSLLAEQFF. The CDR3 coding sequence is TGTGCCAGCAGTGAATATAGGGACAGTCTTCTCGCTGAGCAGTTCTTC. The chain has TRBV25-1 and TRBJ2-1, with TRBD1 matching 7 bases. The V gene end was trimmed by 0 bases and the J gene end by 9 bases; junction bases not matched to a gene: 11. CDR1 and CDR2 (germline): MGHDK, SYGVNS. This CDR3 is built from 16 residues.

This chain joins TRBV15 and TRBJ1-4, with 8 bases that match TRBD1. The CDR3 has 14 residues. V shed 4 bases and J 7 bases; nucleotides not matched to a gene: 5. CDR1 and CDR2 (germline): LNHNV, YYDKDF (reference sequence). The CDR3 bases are TGTGCCACCAGCACGACAGGGGTCGGTGAAAAACTGTTTTTT. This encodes CATSTTGVGEKLFF.

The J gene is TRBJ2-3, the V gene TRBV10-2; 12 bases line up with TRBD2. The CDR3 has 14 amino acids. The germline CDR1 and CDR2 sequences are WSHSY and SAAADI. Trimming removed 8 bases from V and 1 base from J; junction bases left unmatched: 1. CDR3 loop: CASRTSGGTDTQYF. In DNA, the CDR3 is TGCGCCAGCCGGACTAGCGGGGGCACAGATACGCAGTATTTT.

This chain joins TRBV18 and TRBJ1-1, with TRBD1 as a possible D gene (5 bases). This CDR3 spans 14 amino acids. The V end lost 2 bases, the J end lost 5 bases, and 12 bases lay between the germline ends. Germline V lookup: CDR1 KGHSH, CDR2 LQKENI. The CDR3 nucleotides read TGTGCCAGCTCACCAGGGGCAGGGTGGACTGAAGCTTTCTTT. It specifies CASSPGAGWTEAFF.

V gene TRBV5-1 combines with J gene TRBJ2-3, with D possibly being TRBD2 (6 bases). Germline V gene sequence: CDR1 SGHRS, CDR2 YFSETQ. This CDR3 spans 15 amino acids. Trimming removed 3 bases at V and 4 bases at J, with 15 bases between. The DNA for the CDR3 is TGCGCCAGCAGCTCAGGACTAAGCGCGGCAGATACGCAGTATTTT. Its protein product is CASSSGLSAADTQYF. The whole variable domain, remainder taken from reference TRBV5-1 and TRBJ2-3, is KAGVTQTPRYLIKTRGQQVTLSCSPISGHRSVSWYQQTPGQGLQFLFEYFSETQRNKGNFPGRFSGRQFSNSRSEMNVSTLELGDSALYLCASSSGLSAADTQYFGPGTRLTVL.

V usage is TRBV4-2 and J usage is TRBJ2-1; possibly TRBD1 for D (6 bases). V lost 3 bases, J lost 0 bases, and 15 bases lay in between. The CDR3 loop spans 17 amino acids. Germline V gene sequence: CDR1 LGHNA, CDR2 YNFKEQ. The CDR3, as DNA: TGTGCCAGCAGCCAGGCCCCACTAGGGGGCTCCTACAATGAGCAGTTCTTC. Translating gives CASSQAPLGGSYNEQFF.

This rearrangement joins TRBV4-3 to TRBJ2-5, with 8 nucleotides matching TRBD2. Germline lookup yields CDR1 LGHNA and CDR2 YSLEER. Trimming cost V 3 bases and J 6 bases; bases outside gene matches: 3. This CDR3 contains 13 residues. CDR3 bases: TGCGCCAGCAGCCACGGCGGGGGGAAGACCCAGTACTTC. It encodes CASSHGGGKTQYF.

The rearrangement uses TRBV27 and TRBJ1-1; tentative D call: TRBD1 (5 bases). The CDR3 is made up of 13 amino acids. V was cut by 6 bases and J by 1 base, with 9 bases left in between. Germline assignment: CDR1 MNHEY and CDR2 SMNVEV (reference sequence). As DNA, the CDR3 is TGTGCCAGCAGCTCTCAGGGGAACACTGAAGCTTTCTTT. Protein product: CASSSQGNTEAFF.

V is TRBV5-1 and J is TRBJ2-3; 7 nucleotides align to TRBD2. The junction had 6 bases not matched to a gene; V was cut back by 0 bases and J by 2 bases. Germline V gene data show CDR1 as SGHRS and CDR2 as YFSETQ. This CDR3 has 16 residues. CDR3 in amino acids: CASSLEGAGLTDTQYF. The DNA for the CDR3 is TGCGCCAGCAGCTTGGAAGGAGCGGGGCTCACAGATACGCAGTATTTT. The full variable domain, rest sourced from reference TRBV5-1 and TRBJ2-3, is KAGVTQTPRYLIKTRGQQVTLSCSPISGHRSVSWYQQTPGQGLQFLFEYFSETQRNKGNFPGRFSGRQFSNSRSEMNVSTLELGDSALYLCASSLEGAGLTDTQYFGPGTRLTVL.

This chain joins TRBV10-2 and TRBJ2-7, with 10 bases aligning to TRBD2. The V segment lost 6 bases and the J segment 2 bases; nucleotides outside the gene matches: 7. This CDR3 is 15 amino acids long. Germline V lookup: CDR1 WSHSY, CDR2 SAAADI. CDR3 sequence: CASRNLAGVTYEQYF. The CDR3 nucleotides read TGCGCCAGCAGGAACCTAGCGGGGGTTACCTACGAGCAGTACTTC.

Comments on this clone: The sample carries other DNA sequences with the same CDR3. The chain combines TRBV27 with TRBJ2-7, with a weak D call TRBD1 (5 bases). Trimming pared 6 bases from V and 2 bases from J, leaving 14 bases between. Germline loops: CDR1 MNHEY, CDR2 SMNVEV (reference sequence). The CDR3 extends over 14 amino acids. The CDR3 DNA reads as TGTGCCAGCAGCAGTTCCACAGGCCCCTACGAGCAGTACTTC. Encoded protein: CASSSSTGPYEQYF.

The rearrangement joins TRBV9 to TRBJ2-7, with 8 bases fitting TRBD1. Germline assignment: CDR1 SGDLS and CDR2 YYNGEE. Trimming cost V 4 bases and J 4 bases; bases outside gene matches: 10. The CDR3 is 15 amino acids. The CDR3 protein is CASSPGQGKRYEQYF. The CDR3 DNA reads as TGTGCCAGCAGCCCCGGACAGGGAAAACGGTACGAGCAGTACTTC. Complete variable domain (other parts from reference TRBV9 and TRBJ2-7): DSGVTQTPKHLITATGQRVTLRCSPRSGDLSVYWYQQSLDQGLQFLIQYYNGEERAKGNILERFSAQQFPDLHSELNLSSLELGDSALYFCASSPGQGKRYEQYFGPGTRLTVT.

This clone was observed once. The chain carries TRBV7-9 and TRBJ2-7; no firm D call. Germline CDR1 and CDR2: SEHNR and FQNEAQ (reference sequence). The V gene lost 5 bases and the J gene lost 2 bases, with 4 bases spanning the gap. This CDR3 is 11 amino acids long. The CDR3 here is CASSLTYEQYF. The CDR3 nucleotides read TGTGCCAGCAGCCTTACCTACGAGCAGTACTTC.

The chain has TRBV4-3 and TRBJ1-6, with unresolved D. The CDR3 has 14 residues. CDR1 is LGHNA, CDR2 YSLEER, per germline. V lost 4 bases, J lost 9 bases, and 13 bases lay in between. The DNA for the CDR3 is TGCGCCAGCAGCCGGGAGCTTGAGGGTTCACCCCTCCACTTT. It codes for CASSRELEGSPLHF.

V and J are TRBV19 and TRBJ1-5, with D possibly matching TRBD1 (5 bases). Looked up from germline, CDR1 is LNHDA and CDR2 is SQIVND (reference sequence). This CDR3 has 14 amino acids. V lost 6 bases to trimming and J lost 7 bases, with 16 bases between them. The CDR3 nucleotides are TGTGCCAGTAGCCCCCGGCAGGGAGGGCAGCCCCAGCATTTT. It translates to CASSPRQGGQPQHF.

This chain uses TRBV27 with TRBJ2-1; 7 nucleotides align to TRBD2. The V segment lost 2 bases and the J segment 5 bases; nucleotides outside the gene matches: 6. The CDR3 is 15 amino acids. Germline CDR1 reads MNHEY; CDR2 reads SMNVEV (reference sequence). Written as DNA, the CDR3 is TGTGCCAGCAGTTTAAGGCGGGGGTTGAACAATGAGCAGTTCTTC. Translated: CASSLRRGLNNEQFF.

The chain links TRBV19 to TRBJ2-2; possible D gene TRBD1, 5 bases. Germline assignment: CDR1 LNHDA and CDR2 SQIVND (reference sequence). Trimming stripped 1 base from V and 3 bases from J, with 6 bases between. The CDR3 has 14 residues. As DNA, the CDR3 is TGTGCCAGTAGTATAGCCAGGGACACCGGGGAGCTGTTTTTT. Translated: CASSIARDTGELFF.

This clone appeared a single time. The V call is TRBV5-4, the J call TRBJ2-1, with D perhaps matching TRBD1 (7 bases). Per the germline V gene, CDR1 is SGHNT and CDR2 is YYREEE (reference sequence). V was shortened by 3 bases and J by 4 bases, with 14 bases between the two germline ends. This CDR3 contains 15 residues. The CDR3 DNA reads TGTGCCAGCAGCTCACAGGGGAGGTTATACAATGAGCAGTTCTTC. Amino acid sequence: CASSSQGRLYNEQFF.

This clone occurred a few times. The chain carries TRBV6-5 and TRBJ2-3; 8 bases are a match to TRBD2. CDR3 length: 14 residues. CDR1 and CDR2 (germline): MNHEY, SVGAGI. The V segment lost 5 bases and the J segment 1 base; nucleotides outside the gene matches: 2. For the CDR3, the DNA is TGTGCCAGCAGTGATAGCGGGGGCACAGATACGCAGTATTTT. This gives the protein CASSDSGGTDTQYF.

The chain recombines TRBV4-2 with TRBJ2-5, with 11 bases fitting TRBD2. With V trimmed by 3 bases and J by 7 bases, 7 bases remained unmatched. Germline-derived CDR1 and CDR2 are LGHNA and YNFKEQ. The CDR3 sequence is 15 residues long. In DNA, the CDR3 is TGTGCCAGCAGCCAGGAACTAGCGGGGGACGTGACCCAGTACTTC. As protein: CASSQELAGDVTQYF.

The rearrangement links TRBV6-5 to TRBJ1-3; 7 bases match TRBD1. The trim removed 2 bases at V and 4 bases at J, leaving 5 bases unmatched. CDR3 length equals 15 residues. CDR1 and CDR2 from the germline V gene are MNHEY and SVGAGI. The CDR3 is CASSYQTGPGNTIYF. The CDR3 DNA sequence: TGTGCCAGCAGTTACCAGACAGGGCCCGGAAACACCATATATTTT.

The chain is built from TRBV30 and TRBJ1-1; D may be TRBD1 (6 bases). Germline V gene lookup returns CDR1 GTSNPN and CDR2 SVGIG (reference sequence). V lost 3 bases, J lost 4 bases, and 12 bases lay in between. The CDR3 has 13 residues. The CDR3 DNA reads TGTGCCTGGAGGGACAGTACGGCCACTGAAGCTTTCTTT. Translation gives CAWRDSTATEAFF.

In DNA form, the CDR3 reads TGTGCCAGCAGTGCTGGCAGGGGCACTGAAGCTTTCTTT. It specifies CASSAGRGTEAFF. The chain carries TRBV6-4 and TRBJ1-1, with D possibly being TRBD1 (6 bases). From germline, CDR1 is MRHNA and CDR2 SNTAGT. This CDR3 is built from 13 residues. The ends were cut back, 4 bases at V and 4 bases at J, with 10 bases in the middle.